This T cell receptor beta chain was sequenced during a study of siplizumab effects on memory and regulatory T cells. Assay: immunoSEQ multiplex PCR; the TCRdb copy retains only in-frame clones and omits some. Among 70,000 or so clones, about 89% were seen once, and the ten largest hold approximately 28%. Study-wide results and limits: The naive T cell population seemed more diverse than memory cells and seemed a major contributor to the alloresponse. Reactions containing siplizumab showed mappable alloreactive CD4+ clones averaging roughly 66% Treg-derived, versus around 26% in controls. The mapping of alloreactive clones to unstimulated subsets covered only a minor fraction of them.

On this clone: The antigen is unknown.

The source of this sequence is a human donor in good health. Sequencing was done on a sample of CD8+ T cells sorted from blood.

CDR3 in DNA: TGTGCCAGCAGCTTAGCCTACAGTACAACTAATGAAAAACTGTTTTTT. Its translation: CASSLAYSTTNEKLFF. This chain connects TRBV7-6 to TRBJ1-4; D is undetermined. The CDR3 contains 16 residues. The V gene lost 0 bases and the J gene lost 0 bases, with 8 bases spanning the gap. Germline V lookup: CDR1 SGHVS, CDR2 FNYEAQ.